This record covers a single TCR beta chain. This clone is a singleton in its sample. Its specific antigen is unknown. Base qualities are not at hand, and no much larger clone is one base apart. These data come from a study of T cell changes during pregnancy in multiple sclerosis (dated 2019 in TCRdb). As for the study more broadly: Changes in the T cell repertoire over the course of pregnancy were examined in this study in women with multiple sclerosis.

CDR1 is given as MNHEY and CDR2 as SMNVEV, both from the germline V gene (reference sequence). V is cut by 5 bases and J by 5 bases, and the space between the germline ends is 12 bases. The CDR3 goes from the cysteine to the phenylalanine over 13 residues. The kept DNA is CDR3 alone, 39 bases in frame from the first base. The library was prepared using the immunoSEQ multiplex PCR assay. TCRdb provides this immuneACCESS table in a form limited to in-frame rearrangements. Some clones are lacking; in checked studies, under half of them reflect an unresolved V gene, and why the rest are absent is not known. The sample table holds about 42,000 clones, of which 95% to 97% were seen once. About 0.89% of the sample belongs to the ten largest clones.

The input for sequencing was peripheral blood, taken in the second trimester of pregnancy. The source is a female donor with multiple sclerosis, enrolled in a pregnancy study. In this chain, TRBV27 is recombined with TRBJ2-5; possibly the D gene is TRBD1, per 6 matching bases. The nucleotide sequence reads TGTGCCAGCAGTGGGTGGGGGCCGGAGACCCAGTACTTC. It specifies CASSGWGPETQYF.